This T cell receptor beta chain was profiled in a study of blood T cell repertoires in COVID-19. For the study at large: In each case, the material was cDNA or gDNA derived from T cells, B-cell-depleted T cells, or PBMCs.

Per the authors' pipeline: Nucleated cell number was recorded as an estimate derived from reference gene primer amplification. This table comes from immunoSEQ multiplex PCR, and its TCRdb copy is limited to in-frame clones, with some not included. V and J calls and clone size are as listed in that table; D and trimming were resolved from the DNA. The sample includes more than 70,000 clones, roughly 80% of them seen just once. There are 13 residues in the CDR3. J gave up 6 bases and V 6 bases, and 7 bases lay outside the gene matches. From germline, CDR1 is MNHEY and CDR2 SVGAGI. Sequenced material: peripheral blood. This TCR derives from a human donor in a cohort sampled during active COVID-19. J is TRBJ2-7 and V is TRBV6-5; 8 bases match TRBD1. The CDR3 loop is CASRDRVSGEQYF. In DNA, the CDR3 is TGTGCCAGCAGGGACAGGGTTTCGGGCGAGCAGTACTTC.